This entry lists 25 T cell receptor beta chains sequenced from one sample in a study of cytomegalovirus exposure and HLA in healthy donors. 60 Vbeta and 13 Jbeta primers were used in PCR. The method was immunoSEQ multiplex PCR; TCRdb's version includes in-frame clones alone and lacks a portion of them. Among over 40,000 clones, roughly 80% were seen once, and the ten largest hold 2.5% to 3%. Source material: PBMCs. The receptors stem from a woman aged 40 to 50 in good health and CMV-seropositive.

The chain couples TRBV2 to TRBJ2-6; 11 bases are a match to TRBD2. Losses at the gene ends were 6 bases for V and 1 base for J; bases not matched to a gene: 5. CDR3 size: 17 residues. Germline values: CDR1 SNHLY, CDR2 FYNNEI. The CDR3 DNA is TGTGCCAGCAGGAGACTAGCGGGGAGGTCTGGGGCCAACGTCCTGACTTTC. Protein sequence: CASRRLAGRSGANVLTF.

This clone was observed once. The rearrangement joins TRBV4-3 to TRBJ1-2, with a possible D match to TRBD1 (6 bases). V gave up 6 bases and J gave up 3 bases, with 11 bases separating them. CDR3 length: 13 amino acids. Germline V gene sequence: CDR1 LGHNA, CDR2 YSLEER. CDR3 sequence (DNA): TGCGCCAGCAGTCCGGACAGCTACTATGGCTACACCTTC. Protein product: CASSPDSYYGYTF.

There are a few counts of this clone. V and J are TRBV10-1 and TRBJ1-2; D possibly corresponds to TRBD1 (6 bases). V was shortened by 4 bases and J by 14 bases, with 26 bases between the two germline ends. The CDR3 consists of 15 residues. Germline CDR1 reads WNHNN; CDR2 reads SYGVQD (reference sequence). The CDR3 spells CASSGAGTPFLVETF. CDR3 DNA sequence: TGCGCCAGCAGTGGGGCCGGGACACCATTTCTGGTGGAGACCTTC.

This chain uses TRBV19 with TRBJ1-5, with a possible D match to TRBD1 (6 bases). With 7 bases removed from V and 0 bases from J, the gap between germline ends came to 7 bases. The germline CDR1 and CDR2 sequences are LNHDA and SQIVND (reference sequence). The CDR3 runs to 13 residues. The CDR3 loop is CASKGHSNQPQHF. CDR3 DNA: TGTGCCAGTAAGGGACATAGCAATCAGCCCCAGCATTTT.

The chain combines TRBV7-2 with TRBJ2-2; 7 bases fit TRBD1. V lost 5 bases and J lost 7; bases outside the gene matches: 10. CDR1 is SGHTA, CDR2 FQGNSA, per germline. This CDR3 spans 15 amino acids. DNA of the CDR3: TGTGCCAGCAGCCAAGACAGGGCGATGGGCGGGGAGCTGTTTTTT. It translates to CASSQDRAMGGELFF.

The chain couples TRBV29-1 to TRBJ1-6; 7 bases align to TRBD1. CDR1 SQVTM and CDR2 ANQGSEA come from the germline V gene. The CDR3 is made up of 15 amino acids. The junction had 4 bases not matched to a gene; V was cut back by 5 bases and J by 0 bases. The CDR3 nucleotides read TGCAGCGTTTCGACAGGGAGCTCCTATAATTCACCCCTCCACTTT. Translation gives CSVSTGSSYNSPLHF.

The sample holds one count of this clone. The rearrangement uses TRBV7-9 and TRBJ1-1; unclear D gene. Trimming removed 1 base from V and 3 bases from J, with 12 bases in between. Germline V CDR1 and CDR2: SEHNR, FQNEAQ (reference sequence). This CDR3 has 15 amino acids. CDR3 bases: TGTGCCAGCAGCTTAGTGCTGGAGGGAGACACTGAAGCTTTCTTT. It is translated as CASSLVLEGDTEAFF.

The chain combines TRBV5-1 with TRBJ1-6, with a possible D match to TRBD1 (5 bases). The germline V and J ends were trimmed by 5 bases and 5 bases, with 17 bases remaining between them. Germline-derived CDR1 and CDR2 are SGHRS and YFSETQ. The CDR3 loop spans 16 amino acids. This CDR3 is CASRPTQGFNNSPLHF. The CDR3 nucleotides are TGCGCCAGCAGACCCACCCAGGGTTTCAATAATTCACCCCTCCACTTT.

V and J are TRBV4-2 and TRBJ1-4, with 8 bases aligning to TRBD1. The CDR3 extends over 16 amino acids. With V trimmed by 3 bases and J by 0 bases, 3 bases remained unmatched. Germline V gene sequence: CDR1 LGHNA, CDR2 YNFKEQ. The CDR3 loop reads CASSQAQGATNEKLFF. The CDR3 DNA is TGTGCCAGCAGCCAGGCACAGGGGGCAACTAATGAAAAACTGTTTTTT.

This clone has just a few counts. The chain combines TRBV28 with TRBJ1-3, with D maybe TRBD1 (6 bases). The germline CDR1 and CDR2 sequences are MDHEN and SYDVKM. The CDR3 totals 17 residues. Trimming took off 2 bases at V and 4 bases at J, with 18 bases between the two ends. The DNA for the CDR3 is TGTGCCAGCAGTTTACGGGCACAGGGTCTACTCGGAAACACCATATATTTT. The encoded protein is CASSLRAQGLLGNTIYF.

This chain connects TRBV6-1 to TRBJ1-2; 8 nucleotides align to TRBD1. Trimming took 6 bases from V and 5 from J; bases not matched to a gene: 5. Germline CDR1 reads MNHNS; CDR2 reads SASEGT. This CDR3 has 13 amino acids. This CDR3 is CASSTTGDYGYTF. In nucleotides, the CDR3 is TGTGCCAGCAGCACGACAGGGGATTATGGCTACACCTTC.

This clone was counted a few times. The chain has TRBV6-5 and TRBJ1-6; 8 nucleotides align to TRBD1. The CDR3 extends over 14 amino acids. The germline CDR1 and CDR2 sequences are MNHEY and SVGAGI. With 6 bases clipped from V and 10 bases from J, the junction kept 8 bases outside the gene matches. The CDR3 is CASSPRTGNSPLHF. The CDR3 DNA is TGTGCCAGCAGCCCCCGGACAGGGAACTCACCCCTCCACTTT.

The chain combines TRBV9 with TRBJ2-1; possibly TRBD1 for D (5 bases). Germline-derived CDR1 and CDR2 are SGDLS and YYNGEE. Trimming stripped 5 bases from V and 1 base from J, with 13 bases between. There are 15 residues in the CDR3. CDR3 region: CASSDLGQSYNEQFF. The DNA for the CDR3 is TGTGCCAGCAGTGACTTGGGGCAGTCCTACAATGAGCAGTTCTTC.

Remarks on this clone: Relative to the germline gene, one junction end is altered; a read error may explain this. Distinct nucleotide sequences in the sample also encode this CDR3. The CDR3 sequence is CASSPPLGTGRGNTEAFF. CDR3 bases: TGTGCCAGCAGCCCCCCGTTGGGGACAGGGAGGGGGAACACTGAGGCTTTCTTT. The chain uses TRBV7-2 and TRBJ1-1; 9 positions match TRBD1. Germline CDR1 SGHTA, CDR2 FQGNSA. This CDR3 comprises 18 residues. The full variable domain, completed using reference TRBV7-2 and TRBJ1-1, is GAGVSQSPSNKVTEKGKDVELRCDPISGHTALYWYRQSLGQGLEFLIYFQGNSAPDKSGLPSDRFSAERTGGSVSTLTIQRTQQEDSAVYLCASSPPLGTGRGNTEAFFGQGTRLTVV.

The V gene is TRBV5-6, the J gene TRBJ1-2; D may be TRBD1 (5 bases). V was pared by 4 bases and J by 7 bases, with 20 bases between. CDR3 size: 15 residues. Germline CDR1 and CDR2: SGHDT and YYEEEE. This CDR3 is CASSRWDSPGGGYTF. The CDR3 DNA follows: TGTGCCAGCAGCCGATGGGACTCCCCCGGGGGTGGCTACACCTTC.

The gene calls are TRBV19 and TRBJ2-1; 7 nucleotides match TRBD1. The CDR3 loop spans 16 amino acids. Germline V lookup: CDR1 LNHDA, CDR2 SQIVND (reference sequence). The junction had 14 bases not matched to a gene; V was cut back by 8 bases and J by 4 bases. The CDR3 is CASPPMGQRVYNEQFF. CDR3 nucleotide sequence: TGTGCCAGTCCCCCGATGGGACAGAGGGTTTACAATGAGCAGTTCTTC.

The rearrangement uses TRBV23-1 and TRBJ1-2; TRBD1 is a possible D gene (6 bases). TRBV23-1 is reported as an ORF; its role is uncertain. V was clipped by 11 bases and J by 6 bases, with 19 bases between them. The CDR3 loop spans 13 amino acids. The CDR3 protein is CADRDTSPDGYTF. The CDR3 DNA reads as TGCGCCGACCGGGACACCTCTCCGGATGGCTACACCTTC.

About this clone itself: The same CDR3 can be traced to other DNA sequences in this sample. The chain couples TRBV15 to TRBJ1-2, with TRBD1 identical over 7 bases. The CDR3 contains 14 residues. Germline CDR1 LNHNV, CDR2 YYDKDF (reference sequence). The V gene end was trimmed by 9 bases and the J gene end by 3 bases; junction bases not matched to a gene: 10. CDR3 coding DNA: TGTGCCACTAGCGGAGGGGGGACAGACTATGGCTACACCTTC. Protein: CATSGGGTDYGYTF.

DNA of the CDR3: TGTGCCAGCCGCCAATCGGAGGGCCCGGCCTATGGCTACACCTTC. Amino acid sequence: CASRQSEGPAYGYTF. The J gene is TRBJ1-2, the V gene TRBV21-1. TRBV21-1 is tagged as a pseudogene. The CDR3 spans 15 residues.

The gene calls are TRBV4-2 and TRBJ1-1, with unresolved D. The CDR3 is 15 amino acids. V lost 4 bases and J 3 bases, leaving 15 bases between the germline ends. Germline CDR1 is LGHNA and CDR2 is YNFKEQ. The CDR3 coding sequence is TGTGCCAGCAGCCTCACGATCCCACGGGACACTGAAGCTTTCTTT. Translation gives CASSLTIPRDTEAFF.

The CDR3 is CASESGGMREQYF. The CDR3 coding sequence is TGCGCCAGCGAATCAGGGGGGATGAGGGAGCAGTACTTC. The chain carries TRBV4-3 and TRBJ2-7, with a weak D call TRBD1 (7 bases). Germline V gives CDR1 LGHNA, CDR2 YSLEER. This CDR3 comprises 13 residues. Trimming shortened V by 8 bases and J by 7 bases, and 18 bases separated the two germline ends.

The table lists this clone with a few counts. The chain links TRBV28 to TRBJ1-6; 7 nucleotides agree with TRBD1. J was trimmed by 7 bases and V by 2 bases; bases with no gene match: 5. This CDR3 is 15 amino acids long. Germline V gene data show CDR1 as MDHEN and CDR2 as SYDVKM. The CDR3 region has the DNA TGTGCCAGCAGTTTAAGGGACAGACAGAATTCACCCCTCCACTTT. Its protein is CASSLRDRQNSPLHF.

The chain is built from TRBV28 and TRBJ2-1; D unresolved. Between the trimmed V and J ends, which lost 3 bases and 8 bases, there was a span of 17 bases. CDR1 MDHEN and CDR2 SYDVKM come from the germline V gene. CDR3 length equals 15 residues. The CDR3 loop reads CASSFPRGGKDEQFF. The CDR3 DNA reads TGTGCCAGCAGTTTTCCCCGAGGTGGTAAGGATGAGCAGTTCTTC.

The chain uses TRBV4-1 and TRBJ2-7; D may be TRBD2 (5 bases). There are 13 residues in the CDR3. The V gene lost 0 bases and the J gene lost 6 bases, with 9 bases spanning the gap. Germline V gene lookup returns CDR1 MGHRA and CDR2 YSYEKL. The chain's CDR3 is CASSQDRGSEQYF. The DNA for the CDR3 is TGCGCCAGCAGCCAAGATCGGGGTTCCGAGCAGTACTTC.

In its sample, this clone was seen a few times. In nucleotides, the CDR3 is TGTGCCAGCAGTGGGACTAGCTACAATGAGCAGTTCTTC. It translates to CASSGTSYNEQFF. This chain links TRBV2 with TRBJ2-1, with 7 bases fitting TRBD2. The V gene end was trimmed by 4 bases and the J gene end by 3 bases; junction bases not matched to a gene: 0. Germline V gene sequence: CDR1 SNHLY, CDR2 FYNNEI. This CDR3 spans 13 amino acids.